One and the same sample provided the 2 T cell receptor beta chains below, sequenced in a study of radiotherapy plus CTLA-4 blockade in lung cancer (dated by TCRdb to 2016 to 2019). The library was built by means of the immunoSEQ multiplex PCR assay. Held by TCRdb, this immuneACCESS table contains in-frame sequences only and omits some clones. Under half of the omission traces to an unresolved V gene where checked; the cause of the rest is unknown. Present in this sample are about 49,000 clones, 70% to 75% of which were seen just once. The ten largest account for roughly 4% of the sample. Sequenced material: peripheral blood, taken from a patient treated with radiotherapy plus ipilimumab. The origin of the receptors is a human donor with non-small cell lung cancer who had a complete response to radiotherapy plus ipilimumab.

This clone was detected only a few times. In nucleotides, the CDR3 is TGTGCCAGCAGTGGACAGGGTCGCACTAATGAAAAACTGTTTTTT. Its protein is CASSGQGRTNEKLFF. This chain joins TRBV2 and TRBJ1-4, with TRBD1 matching over 7 bases. The CDR3 sequence is 15 residues long. Germline lookup yields CDR1 SNHLY and CDR2 FYNNEI. The V gene end was trimmed by 4 bases and the J gene end by 2 bases; junction bases not matched to a gene: 4.

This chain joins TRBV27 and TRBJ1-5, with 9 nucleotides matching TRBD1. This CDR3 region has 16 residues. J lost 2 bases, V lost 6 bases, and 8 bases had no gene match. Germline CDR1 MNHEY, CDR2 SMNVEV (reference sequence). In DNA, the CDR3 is TGTGCCAGCAGGGACAGGGGATCCTTGGGCAATCAGCCCCAGCATTTT. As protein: CASRDRGSLGNQPQHF.